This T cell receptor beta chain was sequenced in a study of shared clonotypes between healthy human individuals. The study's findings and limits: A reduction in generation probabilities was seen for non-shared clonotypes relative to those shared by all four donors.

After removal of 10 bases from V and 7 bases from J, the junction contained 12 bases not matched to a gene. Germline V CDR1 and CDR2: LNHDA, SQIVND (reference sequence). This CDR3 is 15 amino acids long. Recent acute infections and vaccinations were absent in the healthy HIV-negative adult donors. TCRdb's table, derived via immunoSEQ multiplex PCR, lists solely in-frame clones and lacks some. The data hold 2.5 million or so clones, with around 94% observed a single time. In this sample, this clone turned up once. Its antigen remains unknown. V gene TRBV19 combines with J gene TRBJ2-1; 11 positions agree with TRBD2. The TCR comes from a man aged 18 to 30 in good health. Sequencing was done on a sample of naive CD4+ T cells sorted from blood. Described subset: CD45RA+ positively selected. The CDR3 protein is CATKSTSGSFNEQFF. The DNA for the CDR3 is TGTGCCACGAAGTCTACTAGCGGGAGTTTTAATGAGCAGTTCTTC.